These 19 T cell receptor beta chains were all obtained from the same sample, sequenced in a study of blood T cell repertoires in COVID-19. The protocol was immunoSEQ multiplex PCR, while the TCRdb copy is restricted to in-frame clones and leaves out a portion. Altogether around 280,000 clones are present, roughly 90% being singletons, with the ten largest covering approximately 1.5%. Specimen: PBMCs or T cells enriched from blood (not recorded which). The receptors come from a woman aged 18 to 35 with acute COVID-19.

The gene calls are TRBV28 and TRBJ2-3; 10 positions agree with TRBD1. Germline V CDR1 and CDR2: MDHEN, SYDVKM. CDR3 size: 16 residues. V lost 7 bases to trimming and J lost 5 bases; unmatched junction nucleotides: 12. CDR3 protein: CASIVGSGQGLDTQYF. CDR3 nucleotide sequence: TGTGCCAGCATCGTGGGATCGGGACAGGGGTTAGATACGCAGTATTTT.

The genes are TRBV6-2 or TRBV6-3 and TRBJ2-1; TRBD2 matches 7 bases. The CDR3 contains 12 residues. Trimming took 2 bases from V and 13 from J; bases not matched to a gene: 5. Germline V gene sequence: CDR1 MNHEY, CDR2 SVGEGT. DNA for the CDR3: TGTGCCAGCAGTTACCTGGGGGGGACCCAGTTCTTC. Translating gives CASSYLGGTQFF.

The chain has TRBV5-1 and TRBJ2-2; possibly TRBD2 for D (6 bases). CDR1 and CDR2 from the germline V gene are SGHRS and YFSETQ. The CDR3 is 16 residues long. V was trimmed by 1 base and J by 5 bases, leaving 15 bases between them. In DNA, the CDR3 is TGCGCCAGCAGCTTGTCAGCTAGCGTTAGTACCGGGGAGCTGTTTTTT. It yields the protein CASSLSASVSTGELFF.

The V and J genes are TRBV29-1 and TRBJ1-4; 7 bases fit TRBD1. The CDR3 has 18 residues. Germline loops: CDR1 SQVTM, CDR2 ANQGSEA. The ends lost 5 bases at V and 5 bases at J; junction bases unmatched: 20. CDR3 amino acids: CSVSLYPHGTAFNEKLFF. The CDR3 coding sequence is TGCAGCGTTTCATTGTATCCCCACGGGACAGCTTTCAATGAAAAACTGTTTTTT.

Worth noting for this clone: A read error may produce the germline difference seen at one junction end. The chain has TRBV6-1 and TRBJ1-5; tentative D call: TRBD1 (5 bases). This CDR3 has 13 amino acids. In germline, CDR1 is MNHNS, CDR2 SASEGT. The CDR3 coding sequence is TGTGCCAGCTGTGACAGCCCGAATCAGGCCCAGCATTTT. The encoded protein is CASCDSPNQAQHF.

The chain joins TRBV5-5 to TRBJ2-3, with a tentative D call TRBD1 (6 bases). CDR1 and CDR2 (germline): SGHKS, YYEKEE (reference sequence). The CDR3 loop spans 16 amino acids. The V gene lost 4 bases and the J gene lost 3 bases, with 18 bases spanning the gap. In nucleotides, the CDR3 is TGTGCCAGCAGCCAATGGTGGCAGGGGAAGACAGATACGCAGTATTTT. Its translation: CASSQWWQGKTDTQYF. Full variable domain (outside the CDR3, taken from reference TRBV5-5 and TRBJ2-3): DAGVTQSPTHLIKTRGQQVTLRCSPISGHKSVSWYQQVLGQGPQFIFQYYEKEERGRGNFPDRFSARQFPNYSSELNVNALLLGDSALYLCASSQWWQGKTDTQYFGPGTRLTVL.

This clone was recorded only once. The chain couples TRBV27 to TRBJ2-5, with TRBD1 as a possible D gene (6 bases). The CDR3 runs 12 residues. The germline CDR1 and CDR2 sequences are MNHEY and SMNVEV (reference sequence). Trimming pared 9 bases from V and 2 bases from J, leaving 10 bases between. The CDR3 loop reads CARDSRQETQYF. The CDR3 DNA follows: TGTGCCAGGGACAGCCGACAAGAGACCCAGTACTTC.

With regard to this clone: The sample carries other DNA sequences with the same CDR3. The V call is TRBV29-1, the J call TRBJ1-2; TRBD1 matches 8 bases. Germline-derived CDR1 and CDR2 are SQVTM and ANQGSEA. The V gene end was trimmed by 4 bases and the J gene end by 4 bases; junction bases not matched to a gene: 2. This CDR3 region has 12 residues. In DNA, the CDR3 is TGCAGCGTTGGAACAGGGGGCTATGGCTACACCTTC. Encoded protein: CSVGTGGYGYTF.

The V gene is TRBV6-5, the J gene TRBJ1-3; TRBD1 matches 9 bases. V lost 6 bases and J lost 2; bases outside the gene matches: 5. The germline gives CDR1 MNHEY, CDR2 SVGAGI. The CDR3 extends over 15 amino acids. Here the CDR3 DNA reads TGTGCCAGCAGCATACAGGGGGCGCCTGGAAACACCATATATTTT. Encoded protein: CASSIQGAPGNTIYF.

This clone was detected once. This chain joins TRBV11-2 and TRBJ1-2, with D perhaps TRBD1 (6 bases). The CDR3 totals 14 residues. Looked up from germline, CDR1 is SGHAT and CDR2 is FQNNGV. Between the trimmed V and J ends, which lost 1 base and 6 bases, there was a span of 12 bases. This CDR3 is CASSLGGRWNGYTF. CDR3 DNA: TGTGCCAGCAGCTTAGGGGGGCGCTGGAATGGCTACACCTTC.

V gene TRBV9 combines with J gene TRBJ2-1; 8 bases map to TRBD2. The CDR3 has 14 residues. After removal of 2 bases from V and 6 bases from J, the junction contained 4 bases not matched to a gene. CDR1 and CDR2 (germline): SGDLS, YYNGEE. CDR3 nucleotides: TGTGCCAGCAGCGTGGGACTAGTGTCCAATGAGCAGTTCTTC. Amino acid sequence: CASSVGLVSNEQFF.

This clone was detected once. V and J are TRBV11-2 and TRBJ2-7, with 8 nucleotides matching TRBD2. The CDR3 spans 16 residues. Unmatched junction bases numbered 7, after V lost 3 bases and J lost 0 bases. Per germline, CDR1 SGHAT and CDR2 FQNNGV. DNA for the CDR3: TGTGCCAGCAGCTTCCCACGCGGGAGGCCCTCCTACGAGCAGTACTTC. It translates to CASSFPRGRPSYEQYF.

The genes are TRBV9 and TRBJ2-5, with 7 bases identical to TRBD1. This CDR3 spans 16 amino acids. J gave up 5 bases and V 0 bases, and 10 bases lay outside the gene matches. Germline CDR1 and CDR2: SGDLS and YYNGEE. The CDR3 protein is CASSVGTGGQRETQYF. DNA of the CDR3: TGTGCCAGCAGCGTAGGGACAGGTGGCCAAAGGGAGACCCAGTACTTC.

V and J are TRBV28 and TRBJ1-1, with no clear D. This CDR3 contains 13 residues. V lost 3 bases and J 10 bases, leaving 15 bases between the germline ends. Per the germline V gene, CDR1 is MDHEN and CDR2 is SYDVKM. The CDR3 bases are TGTGCCAGCAGTTTGGAGTATAATAGTGTAGCTTTCTTT. It is translated as CASSLEYNSVAFF.

The chain is built from TRBV7-6 and TRBJ2-3, with TRBD2 as a possible D gene (5 bases). Germline V gives CDR1 SGHVS, CDR2 FNYEAQ. V was shortened by 2 bases and J by 1 base, with 10 bases between the two germline ends. The CDR3 sequence is 15 residues long. CDR3 region: CASSLRFGGTDTQYF. The CDR3 region has the DNA TGTGCCAGCAGCTTAAGGTTCGGGGGCACAGATACGCAGTATTTT. Looking up the rest from reference TRBV7-6 and TRBJ2-3 gives the full variable domain: GAGVSQSPRYKVTKRGQDVALRCDPISGHVSLYWYRQALGQGPEFLTYFNYEAQQDKSGLPNDRFSAERPEGSISTLTIQRTEQRDSAMYRCASSLRFGGTDTQYFGPGTRLTVL.

The chain joins TRBV6-2 or TRBV6-3 to TRBJ1-5; D remains unclear. V was shortened by 0 bases and J by 4 bases, with 10 bases between the two germline ends. The CDR3 is 15 residues long. Germline lookup yields CDR1 MNHEY and CDR2 SVGEGT. The DNA for the CDR3 is TGTGCCAGCAGTTACTCGGCAGGAGGGAATCAGCCCCAGCATTTT. Its protein product is CASSYSAGGNQPQHF.

V is TRBV6-1 and J is TRBJ1-2; 8 positions agree with TRBD1. Per germline, CDR1 MNHNS and CDR2 SASEGT. The V segment lost 2 bases and the J segment 5 bases; nucleotides outside the gene matches: 4. There are 14 residues in the CDR3. CDR3 DNA: TGTGCCAGCAGTGAACAACAGGGGGGGTATGGCTACACCTTC. Its translation: CASSEQQGGYGYTF.

This rearrangement joins TRBV3-1 (or the pseudogene TRBV3-2) to TRBJ2-5; the match to TRBD2 covers 14 bases. V dropped 5 bases and J dropped 4; count of bases not matched to a gene: 18. The CDR3 loop spans 20 amino acids. The V gene's germline CDR1 is LGHDT and CDR2 YNNKEL (reference sequence). DNA for the CDR3: TGTGCCAGCAGCTTGAGGCCGGGACTAGCGGGAGTGGGTCAACTAGAGACCCAGTACTTC. Translated: CASSLRPGLAGVGQLETQYF.

This clone was observed a single time. The rearrangement joins TRBV7-2 to TRBJ1-5, with D perhaps TRBD1 (6 bases). CDR3 length equals 15 residues. V was trimmed by 7 bases and J by 0 bases, leaving 13 bases between them. The V gene's germline CDR1 is SGHTA and CDR2 FQGNSA. The CDR3 protein is CASTPDSYSNQPQHF. CDR3 sequence (DNA): TGTGCCAGCACCCCGGACAGTTATAGCAATCAGCCCCAGCATTTT.